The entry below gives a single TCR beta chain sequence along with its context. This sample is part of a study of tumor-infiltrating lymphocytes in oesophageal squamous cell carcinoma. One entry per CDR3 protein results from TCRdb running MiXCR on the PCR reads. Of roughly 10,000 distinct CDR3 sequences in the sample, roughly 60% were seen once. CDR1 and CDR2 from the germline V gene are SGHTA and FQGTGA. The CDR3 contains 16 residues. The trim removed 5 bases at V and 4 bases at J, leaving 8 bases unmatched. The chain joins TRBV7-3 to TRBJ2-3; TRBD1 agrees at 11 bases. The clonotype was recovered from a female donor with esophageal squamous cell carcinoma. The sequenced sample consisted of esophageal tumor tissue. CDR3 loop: CASSVTGTGGSDTQYF. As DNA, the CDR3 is TGTGCCAGCAGCGTGACCGGGACAGGGGGTTCAGATACGCAGTATTTT.